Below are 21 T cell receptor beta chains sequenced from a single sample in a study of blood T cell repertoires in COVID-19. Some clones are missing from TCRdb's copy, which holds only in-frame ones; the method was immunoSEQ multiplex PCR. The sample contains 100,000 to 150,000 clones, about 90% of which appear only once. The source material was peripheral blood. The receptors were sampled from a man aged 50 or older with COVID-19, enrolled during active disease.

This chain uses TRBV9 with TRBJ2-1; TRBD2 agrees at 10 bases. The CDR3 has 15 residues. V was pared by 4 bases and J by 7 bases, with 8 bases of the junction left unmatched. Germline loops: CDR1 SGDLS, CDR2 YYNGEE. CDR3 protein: CASSSSGSSVNEQFF. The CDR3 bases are TGTGCCAGCAGCTCTAGCGGGAGCTCGGTAAATGAGCAGTTCTTC.

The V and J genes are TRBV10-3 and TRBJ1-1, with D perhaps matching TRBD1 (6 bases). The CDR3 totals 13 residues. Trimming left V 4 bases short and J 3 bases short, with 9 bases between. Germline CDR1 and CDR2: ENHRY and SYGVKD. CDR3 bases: TGTGCCATCAGTGGTAACAGGGACACTGAAGCTTTCTTT. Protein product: CAISGNRDTEAFF.

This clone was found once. Here the CDR3 reads CASSPTGLSTDTQYF. CDR3 sequence (DNA): TGTGCCAGCAGCCCGACAGGGCTTAGCACAGATACGCAGTATTTT. This chain joins TRBV7-6 and TRBJ2-3; the match to TRBD1 covers 7 bases. The ends lost 5 bases at V and 0 bases at J; junction bases unmatched: 5. The CDR3 spans 15 residues. Germline CDR1 is SGHVS and CDR2 is FNYEAQ.

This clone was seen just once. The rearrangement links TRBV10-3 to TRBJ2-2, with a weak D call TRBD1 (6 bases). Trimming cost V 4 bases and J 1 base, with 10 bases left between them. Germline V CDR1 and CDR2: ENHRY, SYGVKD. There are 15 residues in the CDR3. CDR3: CAISAMDRNTGELFF. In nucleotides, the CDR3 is TGTGCCATCAGTGCAATGGACAGGAACACCGGGGAGCTGTTTTTT.

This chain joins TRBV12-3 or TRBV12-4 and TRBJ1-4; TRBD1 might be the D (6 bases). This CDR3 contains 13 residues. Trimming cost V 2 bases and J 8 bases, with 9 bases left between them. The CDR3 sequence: CASSLTGREKLFF. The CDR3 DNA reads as TGTGCCAGCAGTTTAACAGGGCGCGAAAAACTGTTTTTT.

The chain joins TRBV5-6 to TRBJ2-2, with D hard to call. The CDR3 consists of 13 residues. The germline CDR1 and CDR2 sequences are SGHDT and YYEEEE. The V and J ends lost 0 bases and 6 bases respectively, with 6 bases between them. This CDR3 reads CASSLAAAGELFF. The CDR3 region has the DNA TGTGCCAGCAGCTTGGCGGCGGCCGGGGAGCTGTTTTTT.

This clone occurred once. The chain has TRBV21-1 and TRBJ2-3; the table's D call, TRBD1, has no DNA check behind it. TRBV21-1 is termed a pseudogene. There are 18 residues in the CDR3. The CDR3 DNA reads TGTGCCAGCAGCAAGTACACCGGGACAGGCGTCTTCACAGATACGCAGTATTTT. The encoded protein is CASSKYTGTGVFTDTQYF.

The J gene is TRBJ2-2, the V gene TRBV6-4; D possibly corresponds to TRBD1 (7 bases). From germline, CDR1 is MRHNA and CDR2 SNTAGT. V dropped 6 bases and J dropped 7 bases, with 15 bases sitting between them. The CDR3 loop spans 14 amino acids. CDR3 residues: CASSLRQGGGELFF. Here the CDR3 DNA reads TGTGCCAGCAGCCTAAGACAGGGAGGCGGGGAGCTGTTTTTT.

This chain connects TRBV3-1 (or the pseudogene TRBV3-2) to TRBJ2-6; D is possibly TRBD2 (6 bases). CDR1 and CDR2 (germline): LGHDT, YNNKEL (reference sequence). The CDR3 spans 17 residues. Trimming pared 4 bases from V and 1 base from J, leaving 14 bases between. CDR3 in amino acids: CASSLPSGLSGANVLTF. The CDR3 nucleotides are TGTGCCAGCAGCCTCCCATCGGGACTGTCTGGGGCCAACGTCCTGACTTTC.

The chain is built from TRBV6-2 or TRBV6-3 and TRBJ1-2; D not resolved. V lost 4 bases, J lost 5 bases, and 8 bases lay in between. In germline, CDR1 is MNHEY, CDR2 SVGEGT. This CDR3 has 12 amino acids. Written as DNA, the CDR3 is TGTGCCAGCAGTTCCCCCTCTTATGGCTACACCTTC. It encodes CASSSPSYGYTF.

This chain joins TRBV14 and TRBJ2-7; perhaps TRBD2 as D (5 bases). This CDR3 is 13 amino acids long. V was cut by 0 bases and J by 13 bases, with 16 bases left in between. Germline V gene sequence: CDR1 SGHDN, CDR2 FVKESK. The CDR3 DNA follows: TGTGCCAGCAGCCAAGATGAAATCACTAGTCTCTACTTC. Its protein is CASSQDEITSLYF.

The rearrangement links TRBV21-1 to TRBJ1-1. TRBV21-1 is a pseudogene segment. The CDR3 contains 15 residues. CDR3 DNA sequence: TGTGCCAGCAGCAAATGGGGGGACCTGAGGGCTGAAGCTTTCTTT. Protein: CASSKWGDLRAEAFF.

The CDR3 bases are TGTGCCAGCTCCCTGGGGAGCGGGAACTACGAGCAGTACTTC. This encodes CASSLGSGNYEQYF. V gene TRBV7-9 combines with J gene TRBJ2-7; TRBD2 agrees at 7 bases. The CDR3 loop spans 14 amino acids. Germline trimming cut 8 bases from V and 3 bases from J; bases unmatched to any gene: 10. The germline gives CDR1 SEHNR, CDR2 FQNEAQ (reference sequence).

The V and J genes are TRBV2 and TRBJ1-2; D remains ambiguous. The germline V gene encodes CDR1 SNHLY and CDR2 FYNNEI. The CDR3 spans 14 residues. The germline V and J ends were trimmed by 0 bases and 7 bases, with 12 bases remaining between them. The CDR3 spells CASSEAGPFGGYTF. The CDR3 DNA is TGTGCCAGCAGTGAAGCGGGCCCATTCGGTGGCTACACCTTC.

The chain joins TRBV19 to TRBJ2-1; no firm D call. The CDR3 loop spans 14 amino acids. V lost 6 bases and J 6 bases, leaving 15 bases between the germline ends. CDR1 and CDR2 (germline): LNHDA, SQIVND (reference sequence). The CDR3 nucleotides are TGTGCCAGTAGCCTTGACTCGTACACCAATGAGCAGTTCTTC. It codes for CASSLDSYTNEQFF.

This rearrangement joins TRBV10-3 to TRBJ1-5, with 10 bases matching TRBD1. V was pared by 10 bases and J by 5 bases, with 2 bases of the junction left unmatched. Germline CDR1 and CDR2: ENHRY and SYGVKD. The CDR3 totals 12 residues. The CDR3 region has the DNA TGTGCCACCGGGACAGGGGATCAGCCCCAGCATTTT. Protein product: CATGTGDQPQHF.

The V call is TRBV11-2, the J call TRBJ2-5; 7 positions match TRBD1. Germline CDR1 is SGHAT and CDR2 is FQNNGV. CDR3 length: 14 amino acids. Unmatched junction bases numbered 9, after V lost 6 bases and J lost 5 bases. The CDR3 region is CASRRTGEGETQYF. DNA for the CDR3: TGTGCCAGCAGACGAACAGGGGAAGGTGAGACCCAGTACTTC.

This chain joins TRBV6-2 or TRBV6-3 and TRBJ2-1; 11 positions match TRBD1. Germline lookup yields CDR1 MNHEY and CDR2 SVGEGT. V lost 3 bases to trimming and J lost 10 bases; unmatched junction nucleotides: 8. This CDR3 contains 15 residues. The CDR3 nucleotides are TGTGCCAGCAGTTATCATGGGACAGGGGGACAAGAGCAGTTCTTC. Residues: CASSYHGTGGQEQFF.

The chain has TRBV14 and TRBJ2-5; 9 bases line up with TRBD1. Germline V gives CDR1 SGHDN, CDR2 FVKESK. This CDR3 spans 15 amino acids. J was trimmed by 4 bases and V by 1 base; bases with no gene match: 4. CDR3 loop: CASSQGDRVVETQYF. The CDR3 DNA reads TGTGCCAGCAGCCAAGGGGACAGGGTGGTAGAGACCCAGTACTTC.

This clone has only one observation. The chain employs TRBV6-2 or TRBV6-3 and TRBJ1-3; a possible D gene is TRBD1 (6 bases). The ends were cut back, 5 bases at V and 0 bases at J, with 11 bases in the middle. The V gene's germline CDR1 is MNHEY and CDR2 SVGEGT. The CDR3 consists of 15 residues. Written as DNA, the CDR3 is TGTGCCAGCAGTGCCAAGGACAGCTCTGGAAACACCATATATTTT. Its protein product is CASSAKDSSGNTIYF.

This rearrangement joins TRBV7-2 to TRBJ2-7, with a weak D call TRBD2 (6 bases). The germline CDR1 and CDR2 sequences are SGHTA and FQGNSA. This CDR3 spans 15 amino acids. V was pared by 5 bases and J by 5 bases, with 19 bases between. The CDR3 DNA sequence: TGTGCCAGCAGCCCCGAAAGACTAGTATCCAACGAGCAGTACTTC. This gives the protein CASSPERLVSNEQYF.